One sample yielded the 5 T cell receptor beta chains listed below, sequenced in a study of human T cells and chemical hapten exposure. Stated time point: patch test 1, 2 weeks after DPC sensitization. Treatment described: therapeutic diphenylcyclopropenone sensitization with weekly scalp DPC. TCRdb reanalysed the RACE reads using MiXCR and keeps one entry per CDR3 protein. This sample has 300,000 to 350,000 distinct CDR3 sequences, with around 7% found just once. Specimen: whole blood, collected in connection with sensitization to the hapten diphenylcyclopropenone (DPC). The receptors derive from a woman younger than 35 with alopecia areata. Some clones in this sample may be carry-over from other donors' samples.

The chain uses TRBV12-3 or TRBV12-4 and TRBJ2-1, with 10 bases lining up with TRBD2. V gave up 5 bases and J gave up 9 bases; unmatched junction bases: 10. This CDR3 contains 15 residues. The CDR3, as DNA: TGTGCCAGCAGTCGGTTAAGCGGGGGGGCCACTGAGCAGTTCTTC. It codes for CASSRLSGGATEQFF.

This clonotype turned up a few times. The rearrangement joins TRBV5-1 to TRBJ1-1, with a possible D match to TRBD1 (5 bases). The CDR3 consists of 13 residues. Trimming removed 0 bases from V and 11 bases from J, with 14 bases in between. Germline V gene lookup returns CDR1 SGHRS and CDR2 YFSETQ. CDR3 in DNA: TGCGCCAGCAGCTTGGGGGACGCTTCCAGCGCTTTCTTT. Residues: CASSLGDASSAFF.

The chain has TRBV19 and TRBJ2-2; D is undetermined. The V gene's germline CDR1 is LNHDA and CDR2 SQIVND (reference sequence). CDR3 length: 13 residues. Trimming removed 8 bases at V and 3 bases at J, with 10 bases between. In nucleotides, the CDR3 is TGTGCCAGTGCCAAATCATACACCGGGGAGCTGTTTTTT. It yields the protein CASAKSYTGELFF.

The chain employs TRBV7-8 and TRBJ1-1; no clear D. Germline CDR1 reads SGHVS; CDR2 reads FQNEAQ. This CDR3 spans 14 amino acids. V lost 3 bases and J 1 base, leaving 9 bases between the germline ends. The CDR3 spells CASSFEHPNTEAFF. The DNA of the CDR3 is TGTGCCAGCAGCTTCGAACATCCGAACACTGAAGCTTTCTTT.

V gene TRBV4-1 combines with J gene TRBJ1-1, with 8 bases identical to TRBD1. Germline V CDR1 and CDR2: MGHRA, YSYEKL. The CDR3 runs 14 residues. Trimming cost V 3 bases and J 4 bases; bases outside gene matches: 4. The CDR3 reads CASSHDRGTTEAFF. CDR3 DNA sequence: TGCGCCAGCAGCCACGACAGGGGAACCACTGAAGCTTTCTTT.